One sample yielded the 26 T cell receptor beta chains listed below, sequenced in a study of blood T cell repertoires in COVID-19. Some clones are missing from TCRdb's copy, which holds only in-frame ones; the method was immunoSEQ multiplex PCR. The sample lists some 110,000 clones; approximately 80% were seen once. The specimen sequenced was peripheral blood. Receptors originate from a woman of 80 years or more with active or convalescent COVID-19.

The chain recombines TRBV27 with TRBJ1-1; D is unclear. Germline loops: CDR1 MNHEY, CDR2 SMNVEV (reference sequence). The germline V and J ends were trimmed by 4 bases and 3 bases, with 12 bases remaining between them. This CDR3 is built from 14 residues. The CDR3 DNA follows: TGTGCCAGCAGTTGGGAGGGATCGGACACTGAAGCTTTCTTT. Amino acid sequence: CASSWEGSDTEAFF.

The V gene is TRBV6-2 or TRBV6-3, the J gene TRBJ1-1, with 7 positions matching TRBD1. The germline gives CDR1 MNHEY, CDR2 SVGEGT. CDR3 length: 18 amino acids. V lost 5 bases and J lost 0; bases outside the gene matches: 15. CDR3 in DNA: TGTGCCAGCAGTCAGATATCCGGACAGGCGGGCATGAACACTGAAGCTTTCTTT. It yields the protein CASSQISGQAGMNTEAFF.

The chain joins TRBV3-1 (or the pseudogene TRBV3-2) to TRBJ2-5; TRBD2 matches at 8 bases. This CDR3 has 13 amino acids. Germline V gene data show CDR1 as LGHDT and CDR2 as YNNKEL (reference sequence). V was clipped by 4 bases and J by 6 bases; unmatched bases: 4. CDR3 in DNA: TGTGCCAGCAGCCGGGTAGCGGGGAAGACCCAGTACTTC. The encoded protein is CASSRVAGKTQYF.

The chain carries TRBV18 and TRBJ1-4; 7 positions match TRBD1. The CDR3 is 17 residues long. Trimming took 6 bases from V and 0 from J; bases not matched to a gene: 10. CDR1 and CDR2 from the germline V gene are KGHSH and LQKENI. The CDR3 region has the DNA TGTGCCAGCTCCCAAGCAGGGGGGAGAGCAACTAATGAAAAACTGTTTTTT. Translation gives CASSQAGGRATNEKLFF.

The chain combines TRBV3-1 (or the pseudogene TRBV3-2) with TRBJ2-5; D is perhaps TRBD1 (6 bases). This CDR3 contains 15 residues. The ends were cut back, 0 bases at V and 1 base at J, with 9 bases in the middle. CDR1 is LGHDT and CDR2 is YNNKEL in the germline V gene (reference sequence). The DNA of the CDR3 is TGTGCCAGCAGCCAAGAATGGGGGCTCCAAGAGACCCAGTACTTC. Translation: CASSQEWGLQETQYF.

The CDR3 DNA reads as TGTGCCAGCAGGGTGGACGGGGACTATGGCTACACCTTC. This codes for CASRVDGDYGYTF. The V call is TRBV6-5, the J call TRBJ1-2; D unclear. Per the germline V gene, CDR1 is MNHEY and CDR2 is SVGAGI. The CDR3 runs to 13 residues. Trimming removed 6 bases at V and 3 bases at J, with 11 bases between.

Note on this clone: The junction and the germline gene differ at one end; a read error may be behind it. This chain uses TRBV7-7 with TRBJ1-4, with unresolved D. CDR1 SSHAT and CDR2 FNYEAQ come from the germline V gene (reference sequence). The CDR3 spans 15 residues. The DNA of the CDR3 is TGTGCTAGCAGCTTAGGGCAGAAGACTAATGAAAAACTGTTTTTT. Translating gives CASSLGQKTNEKLFF.

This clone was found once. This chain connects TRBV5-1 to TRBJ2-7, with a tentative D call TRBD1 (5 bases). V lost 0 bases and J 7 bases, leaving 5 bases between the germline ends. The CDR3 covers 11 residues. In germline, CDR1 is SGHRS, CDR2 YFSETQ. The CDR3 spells CASSLEGEQYF. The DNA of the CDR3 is TGCGCCAGCAGCTTGGAGGGGGAGCAGTACTTC.

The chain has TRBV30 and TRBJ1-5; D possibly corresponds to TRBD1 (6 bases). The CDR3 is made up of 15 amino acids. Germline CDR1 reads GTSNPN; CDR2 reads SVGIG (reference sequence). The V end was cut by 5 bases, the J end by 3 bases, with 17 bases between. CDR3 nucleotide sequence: TGTGCCTGGGGAACCAGACAGGACTTCAATCAGCCCCAGCATTTT. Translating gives CAWGTRQDFNQPQHF.

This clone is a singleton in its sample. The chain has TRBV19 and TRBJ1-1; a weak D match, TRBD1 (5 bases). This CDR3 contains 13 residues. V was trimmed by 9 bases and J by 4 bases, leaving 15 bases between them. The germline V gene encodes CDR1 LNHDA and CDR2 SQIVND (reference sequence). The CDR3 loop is CASRDGRVTEAFF. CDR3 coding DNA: TGTGCCAGCAGGGATGGAAGGGTCACTGAAGCTTTCTTT.

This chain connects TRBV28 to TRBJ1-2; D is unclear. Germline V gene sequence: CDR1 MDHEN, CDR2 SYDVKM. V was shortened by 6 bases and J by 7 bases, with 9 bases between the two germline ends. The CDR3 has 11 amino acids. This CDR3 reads CASSPLRGYTF. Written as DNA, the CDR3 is TGTGCCAGCAGCCCCCTCCGTGGCTACACCTTC.

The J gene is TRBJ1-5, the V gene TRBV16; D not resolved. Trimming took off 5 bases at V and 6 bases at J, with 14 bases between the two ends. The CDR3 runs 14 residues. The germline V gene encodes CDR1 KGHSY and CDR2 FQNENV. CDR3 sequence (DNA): TGTGCCAGCAGCGAACAGAGCCTAACTCAGCCCCAGCATTTT. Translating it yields CASSEQSLTQPQHF.

The CDR3 here is CASSLQAGANVLTF. The CDR3 nucleotides are TGTGCCAGCAGCTTGCAGGCTGGGGCCAACGTCCTGACTTTC. This chain joins TRBV5-6 and TRBJ2-6; D gene uncertain. This CDR3 has 14 amino acids. V lost 1 base and J 2 bases, leaving 4 bases between the germline ends. Germline CDR1 SGHDT, CDR2 YYEEEE. Looking up the rest from reference TRBV5-6 and TRBJ2-6 gives the full variable domain: DAGVTQSPTHLIKTRGQQVTLRCSPKSGHDTVSWYQQALGQGPQFIFQYYEEEERQRGNFPDRFSGHQFPNYSSELNVNALLLGDSALYLCASSLQAGANVLTFGAGSRLTVL.

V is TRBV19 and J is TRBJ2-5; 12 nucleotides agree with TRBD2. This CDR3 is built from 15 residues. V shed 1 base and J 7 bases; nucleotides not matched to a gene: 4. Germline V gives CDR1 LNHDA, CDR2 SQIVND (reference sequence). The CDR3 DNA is TGTGCCAGTAGTATAGGGACTAGCGGGGTCGGGACCCAGTACTTC. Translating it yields CASSIGTSGVGTQYF.

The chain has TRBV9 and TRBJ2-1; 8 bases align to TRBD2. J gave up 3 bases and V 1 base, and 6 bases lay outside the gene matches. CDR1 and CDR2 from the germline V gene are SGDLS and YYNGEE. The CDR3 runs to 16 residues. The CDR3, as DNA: TGTGCCAGCAGCGTATATACTAGCGGATACTACAATGAGCAGTTCTTC. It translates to CASSVYTSGYYNEQFF.

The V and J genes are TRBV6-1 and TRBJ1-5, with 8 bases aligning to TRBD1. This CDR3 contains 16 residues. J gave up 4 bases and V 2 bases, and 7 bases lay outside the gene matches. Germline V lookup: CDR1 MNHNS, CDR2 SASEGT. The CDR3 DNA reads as TGTGCCAGCAGTGAAATATTGGGGACAGGTAATCAGCCCCAGCATTTT. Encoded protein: CASSEILGTGNQPQHF.

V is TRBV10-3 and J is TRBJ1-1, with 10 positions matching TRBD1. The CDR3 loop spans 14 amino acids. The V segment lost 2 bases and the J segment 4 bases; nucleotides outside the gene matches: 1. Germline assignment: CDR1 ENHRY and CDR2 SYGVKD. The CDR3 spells CAISEGQGGTEAFF. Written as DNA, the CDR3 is TGTGCCATCAGTGAGGGACAGGGGGGCACTGAAGCTTTCTTT.

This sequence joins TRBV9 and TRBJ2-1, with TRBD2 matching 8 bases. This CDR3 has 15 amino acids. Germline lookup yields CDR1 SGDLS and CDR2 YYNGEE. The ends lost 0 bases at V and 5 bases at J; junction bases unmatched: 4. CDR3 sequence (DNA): TGTGCCAGCAGCGTAGTCGGAGCGGGAGACAATGAGCAGTTCTTC. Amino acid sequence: CASSVVGAGDNEQFF.

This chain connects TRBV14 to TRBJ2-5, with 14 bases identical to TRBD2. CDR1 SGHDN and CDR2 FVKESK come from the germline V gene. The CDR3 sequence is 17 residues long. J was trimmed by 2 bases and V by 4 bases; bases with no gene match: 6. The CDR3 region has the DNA TGTGCCAGCAGCCGGGGACTAGCGGGGGCCGCTCAAGAGACCCAGTACTTC. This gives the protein CASSRGLAGAAQETQYF. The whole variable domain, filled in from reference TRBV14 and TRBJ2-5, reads EAGVTQFPSHSVIEKGQTVTLRCDPISGHDNLYWYRRVMGKEIKFLLHFVKESKQDESGMPNNRFLAERTGGTYSTLKVQPAELEDSGVYFCASSRGLAGAAQETQYFGPGTRLLVL.

CDR3 bases: TGTGCCAGTAGTTCCGTAGCGGGGTCCACAGATACGCAGTATTTT. It yields the protein CASSSVAGSTDTQYF. The chain is built from TRBV19 and TRBJ2-3, with 8 positions matching TRBD2. The V segment lost 5 bases and the J segment 2 bases; nucleotides outside the gene matches: 6. The germline V gene encodes CDR1 LNHDA and CDR2 SQIVND (reference sequence). This CDR3 is built from 15 residues.

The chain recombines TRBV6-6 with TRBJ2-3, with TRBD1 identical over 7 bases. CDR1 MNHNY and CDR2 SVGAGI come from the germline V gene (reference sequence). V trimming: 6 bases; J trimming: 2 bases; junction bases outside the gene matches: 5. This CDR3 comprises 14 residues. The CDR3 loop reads CASSKGQNTDTQYF. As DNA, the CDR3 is TGTGCCAGCAGCAAGGGACAGAACACAGATACGCAGTATTTT.

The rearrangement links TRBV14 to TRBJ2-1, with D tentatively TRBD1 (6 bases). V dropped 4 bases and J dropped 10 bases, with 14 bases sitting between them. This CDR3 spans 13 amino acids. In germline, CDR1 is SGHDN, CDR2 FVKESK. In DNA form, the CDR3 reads TGTGCCAGCAGCCGGACTGTCACAGGGGAGCAGTTCTTC. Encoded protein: CASSRTVTGEQFF.

The CDR3, as DNA: TGTGCCAGCAGCCCCGGGACAGCGAATGAAAAACTGTTTTTT. Translated: CASSPGTANEKLFF. V gene TRBV9 combines with J gene TRBJ1-4; 7 bases fit TRBD1. Germline CDR1 is SGDLS and CDR2 is YYNGEE. The CDR3 is 14 amino acids. V gave up 4 bases and J gave up 5 bases; unmatched junction bases: 5.

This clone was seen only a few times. CDR3 region: CASSLAGGANEKLFF. The CDR3 nucleotides read TGTGCCAGCAGCTTGGCCGGGGGGGCAAATGAAAAACTGTTTTTT. J is TRBJ1-4 and V is TRBV7-2; the D gene is possibly TRBD1 (6 bases). The CDR3 loop spans 15 amino acids. Trimming took 3 bases from V and 5 from J, leaving 13 bases between them. The germline V gene has CDR1 SGHTA and CDR2 FQGNSA.

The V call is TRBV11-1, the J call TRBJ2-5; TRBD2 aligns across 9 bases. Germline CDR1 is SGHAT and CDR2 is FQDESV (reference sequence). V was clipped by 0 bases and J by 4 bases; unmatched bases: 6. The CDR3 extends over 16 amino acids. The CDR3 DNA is TGTGCCAGCAGCTTAGCTGGCGGGGGGGCCCGAGAGACCCAGTACTTC. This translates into CASSLAGGGARETQYF.

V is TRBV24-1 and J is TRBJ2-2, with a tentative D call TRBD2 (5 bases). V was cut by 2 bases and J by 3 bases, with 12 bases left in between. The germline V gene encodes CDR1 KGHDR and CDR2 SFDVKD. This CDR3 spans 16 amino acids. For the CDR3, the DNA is TGTGCCACCAGTGATTCCATTTTCGGGGACACCGGGGAGCTGTTTTTT. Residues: CATSDSIFGDTGELFF.